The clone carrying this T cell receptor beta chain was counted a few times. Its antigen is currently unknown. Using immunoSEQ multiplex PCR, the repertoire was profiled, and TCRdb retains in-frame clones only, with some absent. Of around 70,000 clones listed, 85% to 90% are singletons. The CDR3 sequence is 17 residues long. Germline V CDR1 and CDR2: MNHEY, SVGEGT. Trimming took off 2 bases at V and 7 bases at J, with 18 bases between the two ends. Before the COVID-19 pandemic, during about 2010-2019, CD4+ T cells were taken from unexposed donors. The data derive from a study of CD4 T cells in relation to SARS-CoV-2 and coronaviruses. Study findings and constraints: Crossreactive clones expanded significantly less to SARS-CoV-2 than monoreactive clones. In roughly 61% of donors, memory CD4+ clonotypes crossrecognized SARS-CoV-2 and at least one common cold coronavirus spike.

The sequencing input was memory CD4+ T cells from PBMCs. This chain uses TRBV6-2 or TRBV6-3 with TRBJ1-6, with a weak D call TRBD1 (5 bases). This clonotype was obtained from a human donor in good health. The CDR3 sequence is CASSYTIGGARNSPLHF. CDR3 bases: TGTGCCAGCAGTTACACTATCGGAGGGGCAAGGAATTCACCCCTCCACTTT.